One and the same sample provided the 31 T cell receptor beta chains below, sequenced in a study of T cells in women clearing cervical HPV infection. The data were produced by immunoSEQ multiplex PCR, yet TCRdb's version contains in-frame clones alone and is incomplete. The clone table shows some 33,000 clones, with the ten largest holding approximately 8.3%. Sequencing was performed on blood buffy coat. These receptors originate from a woman between 18 and 69 years old with a cervical HPV16 infection that either progressed to CIN3+ or cleared (not recorded which).

Turning to this clone: The read ends 3 residues shy of where the CDR3 ends; the end is completed using the germline J gene. The V call is TRBV7-6, the J call TRBJ2-5; weak D call: TRBD2 (5 bases). Germline CDR1 and CDR2: SGHVS and FNYEAQ. This CDR3 is 14 amino acids long. Trimming removed 2 bases from V and 1 base from J, with 8 bases in between. CDR3 sequence reads: CASSLTGLQETQYF. The CDR3 DNA, read in part, is TGTGCCAGCAGCTTAACCGGACTCCAAGAGACC.

The CDR3 DNA, read in part, is TGTGCCAGCAGCACAGGGGGGGCCCCGCTTCAGCCC. It is translated as CASSTGGAPLQP. The full CDR3 is CASSTGGAPLQPQHF. V is TRBV7-9 and J is TRBJ1-5, with TRBD1 matching 8 bases. The read falls 3 residues short of the CDR3 end, and the missing part is taken from the germline J gene. V was pared by 5 bases and J by 6 bases, with 9 bases of the junction left unmatched. CDR3 length: 15 residues. CDR1 SEHNR and CDR2 FQNEAQ come from the germline V gene (reference sequence).

About this clone: Sequencing ends 3 residues short of the CDR3 end; the germline J gene provides the rest. The chain has TRBV12-5 and TRBJ2-5; 8 bases line up with TRBD2. The CDR3 consists of 15 residues. Germline V gives CDR1 LGHNT, CDR2 FRNRAP. V shed 7 bases and J 5 bases; nucleotides not matched to a gene: 12. CDR3 sequence: CASVLGVTSVETQYF. CDR3 bases read: TGTGCTAGTGTCCTCGGAGTGACTAGCGTTGAGACC. The full variable domain, completed using reference TRBV12-5 and TRBJ2-5, is DARVTQTPRHKVTEMGQEVTMRCQPILGHNTVFWYRQTMMQGLELLAYFRNRAPLDDSGMPKDRFSAEMPDATLATLKIQPSEPRDSAVYFCASVLGVTSVETQYFGPGTRLLVL.

Concerning this clone itself: With the read ending 3 residues before the CDR3 end, the germline J gene is used to fill in that end. The rearrangement links TRBV4-2 to TRBJ2-7, with a tentative D call TRBD2 (6 bases). V lost 0 bases and J lost 3, with 18 bases in between. From germline, CDR1 is LGHNA and CDR2 YNFKEQ. This CDR3 is 17 amino acids long. Incomplete CDR3 DNA: TGTGCCAGCAGCCAAGAAAGGATCAGGGCGGGGAACTACGAG. Protein: CASSQERIRAGNYE. The full CDR3 reads CASSQERIRAGNYEQYF.

About this clone itself: The read ends 3 residues shy of where the CDR3 ends; the end is completed using the germline J gene. This chain joins TRBV5-6 and TRBJ2-1; TRBD1 aligns across 8 bases. Germline-derived CDR1 and CDR2 are SGHDT and YYEEEE. The CDR3 runs to 15 residues. The J segment lost 2 bases and the V segment lost 4 bases, leaving 5 bases of the junction unmatched. The CDR3 sequence: CASSPGQGPYNEQFF. CDR3 bases read: TGTGCCAGCAGCCCTGGACAGGGACCCTACAATGAG.

A word on this clone: From the germline J gene comes the end of the CDR3, since the read stops 3 residues before it. The chain couples TRBV2 to TRBJ2-3; 8 bases align to TRBD2. The CDR3 sequence is 15 residues long. After removal of 7 bases from V and 4 bases from J, the junction contained 10 bases not matched to a gene. Looked up from germline, CDR1 is SNHLY and CDR2 is FYNNEI. CDR3 in amino acids: CASTLGAGGPDTQYF. CDR3 DNA (partial): TGTGCCAGCACCCTCGGGGCGGGGGGACCAGATACG. Filled out from reference TRBV2 and TRBJ2-3, the complete variable domain reads EPEVTQTPSHQVTQMGQEVILRCVPISNHLYFYWYRQILGQKVEFLVSFYNNEISEKSEIFDDQFSVERPDGSNFTLKIRSTKLEDSAMYFCASTLGAGGPDTQYFGPGTRLTVL.

On this clone itself: The observed sequence ends 3 residues before the CDR3 terminus, with the missing tail filled in from the germline J gene. The rearrangement links TRBV20-1 to TRBJ2-7, with 9 bases identical to TRBD2. V shed 5 bases, J shed 3 bases, and the junction held 8 bases outside the gene matches. This CDR3 region has 14 residues. Germline CDR1 and CDR2: DFQATT and SNEGSKA (reference sequence). The CDR3 DNA, read in part, is TGCAGTGCTCAGGGTAGCGGGAGTTTCTACGAG. Translation gives CSAQGSGSFYE. The whole CDR3 region reads CSAQGSGSFYEQYF.

In the case of this clone: The sequenced fragment ends 3 residues before the CDR3 boundary, so the rest is inferred from the germline J gene. This chain uses TRBV20-1 with TRBJ2-7; 8 bases are a match to TRBD2. V was clipped by 7 bases and J by 0 bases; unmatched bases: 14. Germline V gene sequence: CDR1 DFQATT, CDR2 SNEGSKA (reference sequence). The CDR3 covers 16 residues. CDR3 DNA, as far as it was read: TGCAGTGTTAGGGCGGACCTAGCGGGCAGCTCCTACGAG. This gives the protein CSVRADLAGSSYE. In full, the CDR3 reads CSVRADLAGSSYEQYF.

Judged by frequency, this clone is medium-sized (0.01 to 0.1%). The sequence runs out 3 residues before the end of the CDR3; the remainder is reconstructed from the germline J gene. This chain joins TRBV7-3 and TRBJ2-3; 10 bases fit TRBD1. Looked up from germline, CDR1 is SGHTA and CDR2 is FQGTGA. CDR3 length: 14 residues. The CDR3 sequence is CASSLTGQGDTQYF. The sequenced CDR3 bases are TGTGCCAGCAGCTTAACAGGACAGGGGGACACG.

Notes on this clone: The read halts 3 residues ahead of the CDR3 end, with the missing end drawn from the germline J gene. The rearrangement links TRBV7-2 to TRBJ1-2, with TRBD1 matching 9 bases. Trimming removed 1 base from V and 5 bases from J; junction bases left unmatched: 5. The germline gives CDR1 SGHTA, CDR2 FQGNSA. This CDR3 region has 15 residues. CDR3 region: CASSLGTGVGYGYTF. The CDR3 DNA, read in part, is TGTGCCAGCAGCTTAGGGACAGGGGTTGGGTATGGC.

Notes on this clone: With the read ending 3 residues before the CDR3 end, the germline J gene is used to fill in that end. The chain uses TRBV6-1 and TRBJ2-5, with a tentative D call TRBD2 (6 bases). CDR1 and CDR2 (germline): MNHNS, SASEGT. The CDR3 is made up of 17 amino acids. V lost 0 bases to trimming and J lost 3 bases, with 17 bases between them. The CDR3 protein is CASSEARSEAGKETQYF. Incomplete CDR3 DNA: TGTGCCAGCAGTGAAGCGAGGAGTGAGGCGGGAAAAGAGACC.

The CDR3 sequence is CASSPGTWRTEAFF. The sequenced CDR3 bases are TGCGCCAGCAGTCCCGGGACATGGAGAACTGAA. The gene calls are TRBV5-1 and TRBJ1-1, with D possibly matching TRBD1 (6 bases). Read coverage stops 3 residues before the CDR3 terminus; the germline J gene supplies the remainder. Trimming cost V 5 bases and J 5 bases, with 16 bases left between them. The CDR3 covers 14 residues. The V gene's germline CDR1 is SGHRS and CDR2 YFSETQ.

Remarks on this clone: The read falls 3 residues short of the CDR3 end, and the missing part is taken from the germline J gene. The gene calls are TRBV5-4 and TRBJ1-4, with D possibly being TRBD1 (6 bases). Germline V gene sequence: CDR1 SGHNT, CDR2 YYREEE (reference sequence). The CDR3 loop spans 15 amino acids. V lost 3 bases, J lost 8 bases, and 17 bases lay in between. CDR3 DNA, as far as it was read: TGTGCCAGCAGCTCCGGTTGGGGCAGGGGCGAAAAA. Translating it yields CASSSGWGRGEK. The entire CDR3 sequence reads CASSSGWGRGEKLFF.

In regard to this clone: The read stops 3 residues short of the end of the CDR3; the missing end is completed from the germline J gene. This rearrangement joins TRBV7-3 to TRBJ1-1, with D perhaps TRBD1 (5 bases). The CDR3 length is 16 residues. Looked up from germline, CDR1 is SGHTA and CDR2 is FQGTGA. The CDR3 DNA, read in part, is TGTGCCAGCAGCTTAAGTGGGACTAGCGACTACAATGAG. It codes for CASSLSGTSDYNE. The full CDR3 reads CASSLSGTSDYNEAFF.

Comment on this clone: The read comes to an end 3 residues before the CDR3 does, leaving the germline J gene to fill in the end. The chain employs TRBV6-9 and TRBJ1-4; D is ambiguous. The CDR3 is 16 residues long. The germline V gene has CDR1 MNHGY and CDR2 SVAAGI. The sequenced CDR3 bases are TGTGCCAGCAGAGTGGGCCGTCGCCCGGCGAATTCACCA. It is translated as CASRVGRRPANSP. The full CDR3 protein reads CASRVGRRPANSPLFF.

Note on this clone: Sequencing ends 3 residues short of the CDR3 end; the germline J gene provides the rest. The chain uses TRBV10-3 and TRBJ2-7; a possible D gene is TRBD2 (6 bases). Trimming pared 4 bases from V and 2 bases from J, leaving 9 bases between. CDR1 and CDR2 from the germline V gene are ENHRY and SYGVKD. The CDR3 length is 13 residues. CDR3 region: CAISARTTYEQYF. The CDR3 bases that were read are TGTGCCATCAGTGCTCGGACTACCTACGAG.

This clone ranks as medium-sized in terms of frequency. With the read ending 3 residues before the CDR3 end, the germline J gene is used to fill in that end. The chain has TRBV20-1 and TRBJ2-4; D is possibly TRBD1 (5 bases). V lost 6 bases to trimming and J lost 7 bases, with 16 bases between them. Germline CDR1 DFQATT, CDR2 SNEGSKA (reference sequence). This CDR3 comprises 13 residues. This chain's CDR3 is CSARPGNLNIQYF. Incomplete CDR3 DNA: TGCAGTGCAAGACCAGGGAACCTTAACATT.

Notes on this clone: The CDR3 extends 3 residues past the end of the read, so its final part is completed from the germline J gene. The chain couples TRBV5-4 to TRBJ2-5, with 9 bases identical to TRBD1. Germline lookup yields CDR1 SGHNT and CDR2 YYREEE (reference sequence). CDR3 length: 15 amino acids. V lost 1 base and J lost 5; bases outside the gene matches: 6. The DNA read from the CDR3 is TGTGCCAGCAGCTTGCCACAGGGGGCGGGGGAGACC. Translating it yields CASSLPQGAGET. The CDR3 reads in full as CASSLPQGAGETQYF.

To note about this clone: The read ends 3 residues shy of where the CDR3 ends; the end is completed using the germline J gene. The chain has TRBV7-9 and TRBJ2-2; no clear D. The CDR3 has 13 residues. The V and J ends lost 1 base and 8 bases respectively, with 8 bases between them. CDR1 is SEHNR, CDR2 FQNEAQ, per germline (reference sequence). CDR3 sequence reads: CASSLESSGELFF. The covered CDR3 bases are TGTGCCAGCAGCTTAGAGTCTAGTGGGGAG.

Turning to this clone: The CDR3 end is not reached by the read, which stops 3 residues before it; the germline J gene fills it in. The rearrangement uses TRBV2 and TRBJ1-2, with D unclear. The germline gives CDR1 SNHLY, CDR2 FYNNEI. The CDR3 totals 15 residues. Between the trimmed V and J ends, which lost 2 bases and 0 bases, there was a span of 10 bases. The CDR3 DNA, read in part, is TGTGCCAGCAGTGAATATGCGGGCGCTAACTATGGC. It codes for CASSEYAGANYG. The CDR3 reads in full as CASSEYAGANYGYTF. Full variable domain (remainder filled in from reference TRBV2 and TRBJ1-2): EPEVTQTPSHQVTQMGQEVILRCVPISNHLYFYWYRQILGQKVEFLVSFYNNEISEKSEIFDDQFSVERPDGSNFTLKIRSTKLEDSAMYFCASSEYAGANYGYTFGSGTRLTVV.

As to this clone: The read finishes 3 residues shy of the CDR3 end, and the germline J gene is used to complete it. The chain recombines TRBV11-2 with TRBJ2-7; 12 positions agree with TRBD2. The J segment lost 2 bases and the V segment lost 5 bases, leaving 4 bases of the junction unmatched. The CDR3 is made up of 15 amino acids. Per the germline V gene, CDR1 is SGHAT and CDR2 is FQNNGV. The part of the CDR3 DNA that was read is TGTGCCAGCAGCCGACTAGCGGGGGCCCCCTACGAG. Amino acid sequence: CASSRLAGAPYE. Given in full, the CDR3 is CASSRLAGAPYEQYF.

A note on this clone: The read ends 3 residues shy of where the CDR3 ends; the end is completed using the germline J gene. V and J are TRBV7-3 and TRBJ2-3, with TRBD1 identical over 8 bases. Per the germline V gene, CDR1 is SGHTA and CDR2 is FQGTGA. The ends lost 4 bases at V and 5 bases at J; junction bases unmatched: 8. The CDR3 contains 15 residues. The CDR3 DNA, read in part, is TGTGCCAGCAGCTCGGGACAGGACGGCCGAGATACG. Protein sequence: CASSSGQDGRDT. The whole CDR3 region reads CASSSGQDGRDTQYF.

In the case of this clone: The read ends 3 residues before the CDR3 terminus; that terminus is restored from the germline J gene. At the DNA level, this CDR3 is encoded by other sequences in the same sample as well. The rearrangement links TRBV19 to TRBJ1-3; TRBD1 aligns across 8 bases. Per the germline V gene, CDR1 is LNHDA and CDR2 is SQIVND (reference sequence). The CDR3 totals 14 residues. J gave up 4 bases and V 5 bases, and 4 bases lay outside the gene matches. The DNA read from the CDR3 is TGTGCCAGTAGTTCAGGGGGCGAGGGAAACACC. Translation gives CASSSGGEGNT. The whole CDR3 reads CASSSGGEGNTIYF. The whole variable domain, filled in from reference TRBV19 and TRBJ1-3, reads DGGITQSPKYLFRKEGQNVTLSCEQNLNHDAMYWYRQDPGQGLRLIYYSQIVNDFQKGDIAEGYSVSREKKESFPLTVTSAQKNPTAFYLCASSSGGEGNTIYFGEGSWLTVV.

Worth noting for this clone: The CDR3 extends 3 residues past the end of the read, so its final part is completed from the germline J gene. This chain links TRBV7-9 with TRBJ2-2, with D unclear. This CDR3 comprises 14 residues. Germline V gene lookup returns CDR1 SEHNR and CDR2 FQNEAQ (reference sequence). The covered CDR3 bases are TGTGCCAGCAGCAGAGGAGCAACTAATGAAAAG. Residues: CASSRGATNEK. From start to end, the CDR3 is CASSRGATNEKLFF.

CDR3 residues: CASIGEHGQYF. The sequenced CDR3 bases are TGTGCCAGTATCGGGGAACATGGT. V gene TRBV19 combines with J gene TRBJ2-4; TRBD2 is a possible D gene (5 bases). The read comes to an end 3 residues before the CDR3 does, leaving the germline J gene to fill in the end. The CDR3 sequence is 11 residues long. Germline V gives CDR1 LNHDA, CDR2 SQIVND (reference sequence).

A word on this clone: The read comes to an end 3 residues before the CDR3 does, leaving the germline J gene to fill in the end. V is TRBV5-5 and J is TRBJ2-7, with D tentatively TRBD1 (5 bases). Trimming removed 4 bases at V and 2 bases at J, with 13 bases between. Germline CDR1 SGHKS, CDR2 YYEKEE (reference sequence). The CDR3 totals 14 residues. CDR3 sequence: CASSPGHTTYEQYF. CDR3 DNA (partial): TGTGCCAGCAGCCCCGGACATACCACCTACGAG.

Turning to this clone: The read halts 3 residues ahead of the CDR3 end, with the missing end drawn from the germline J gene. The V call is TRBV7-3, the J call TRBJ1-1; D gene uncertain. The CDR3 spans 13 residues. Germline values: CDR1 SGHTA, CDR2 FQGTGA. This chain's CDR3 is CASSLAVSDTAFF. The part of the CDR3 DNA that was read is TGTGCCAGCAGCTTAGCGGTATCAGATACG.

To note about this clone: The read finishes 3 residues shy of the CDR3 end, and the germline J gene is used to complete it. V usage is TRBV20-1 and J usage is TRBJ2-2; 7 bases fit TRBD1. From germline, CDR1 is DFQATT and CDR2 SNEGSKA (reference sequence). This CDR3 spans 15 amino acids. The sequenced part of the CDR3 DNA is TGCAGTGCAAACGACAGGGAACCCCATAATTCACCG. Translating gives CSANDREPHNSP. The full CDR3 protein is CSANDREPHNSPLFF.

Remarks on this clone: The DNA ends 3 residues before the CDR3 does, and the rest of the CDR3 is filled in from the germline J gene. The V call is TRBV20-1, the J call TRBJ2-1, with TRBD1 identical over 7 bases. The CDR3 is 16 amino acids. The trim removed 0 bases at V and 6 bases at J, leaving 11 bases unmatched. Germline lookup yields CDR1 DFQATT and CDR2 SNEGSKA (reference sequence). The sequenced CDR3 bases are TGCAGTGCTAGAGATCGACACAGGGGTACTGGCAATGAG. Protein: CSARDRHRGTGNE. The CDR3 in full is CSARDRHRGTGNEQFF.

With regard to this clone: The CDR3 goes on 3 residues after the read ends, and that part is filled in from the germline J gene. The chain uses TRBV7-6 and TRBJ2-3; 11 positions match TRBD1. The CDR3 consists of 15 residues. Looked up from germline, CDR1 is SGHVS and CDR2 is FNYEAQ. Incomplete CDR3 DNA: TGTGCCAGCAGCACCACCCGGGACAGGGGGGAGACG. This encodes CASSTTRDRGET. The whole CDR3 sequence is CASSTTRDRGETQYF.

For this clone: The missing CDR3 end, 3 residues past where the read stops, is filled in from the germline J gene. This chain joins TRBV30 and TRBJ2-2; TRBD1 aligns across 9 bases. The CDR3 has 13 amino acids. Germline V gene lookup returns CDR1 GTSNPN and CDR2 SVGIG (reference sequence). CDR3 DNA, as far as it was read: TGTGCCTGGAGTTTGACAGGGGGGGAAAAG. This gives the protein CAWSLTGGEK. The entire CDR3 protein is CAWSLTGGEKLFF.